These 26 T cell receptor beta chains came from one sample sequenced in a study of cytomegalovirus exposure and HLA in healthy donors. The primer mix had 60 Vbeta and 13 Jbeta primers. Clones were read by immunoSEQ multiplex PCR, and TCRdb kept only the in-frame ones, dropping some. The table shows about 120,000 clones, with more than 60% occurring only once. Sequencing was performed on PBMCs. These receptors were taken from a female donor in good health and CMV-seronegative.

This clone was seen only a few times. V usage is TRBV4-3 and J usage is TRBJ2-3, with TRBD1 matching 9 bases. Germline V gene sequence: CDR1 LGHNA, CDR2 YSLEER. CDR3 size: 16 residues. Trimming cost V 0 bases and J 5 bases; bases outside gene matches: 6. CDR3 residues: CASSQERTGAGDTQYF. DNA of the CDR3: TGCGCCAGCAGCCAAGAAAGGACAGGGGCCGGAGATACGCAGTATTTT.

The V call is TRBV19, the J call TRBJ1-5; 12 bases line up with TRBD1. Germline CDR1 LNHDA, CDR2 SQIVND (reference sequence). With 7 bases clipped from V and 7 bases from J, the junction kept 14 bases outside the gene matches. The CDR3 is 17 amino acids. The CDR3 DNA is TGTGCCAGTAATACTCTCCGAGGGACAGGGGGCTACCAGCCCCAGCATTTT. It encodes CASNTLRGTGGYQPQHF.

This clone was counted between two and nine times. The V and J genes are TRBV5-1 and TRBJ1-1; tentative D call: TRBD1 (6 bases). This CDR3 is built from 14 residues. The germline CDR1 and CDR2 sequences are SGHRS and YFSETQ. The germline V and J ends were trimmed by 1 base and 1 base, with 8 bases remaining between them. The CDR3 sequence: CASSLTGTNTEAFF. CDR3 nucleotide sequence: TGCGCCAGCAGCTTGACAGGGACGAACACTGAAGCTTTCTTT.

This rearrangement joins TRBV2 to TRBJ2-5; a possible D gene is TRBD1 (5 bases). Trimming took 6 bases from V and 5 from J, leaving 13 bases between them. Germline lookup yields CDR1 SNHLY and CDR2 FYNNEI. The CDR3 loop spans 13 amino acids. The DNA for the CDR3 is TGTGCCAGCAGACGGGCCCCAGGGGAGACCCAGTACTTC. Encoded protein: CASRRAPGETQYF.

The V gene is TRBV5-6, the J gene TRBJ2-2, with D possibly TRBD2 on 5 matching bases. The CDR3 is 15 residues long. The V gene's germline CDR1 is SGHDT and CDR2 YYEEEE. V was cut by 4 bases and J by 6 bases, with 16 bases left in between. The CDR3 spells CASSPPGVSSGELFF. The DNA of the CDR3 is TGTGCCAGCAGCCCCCCCGGGGTGAGTTCCGGGGAGCTGTTTTTT. Combining the CDR3 with reference TRBV5-6 and TRBJ2-2 gives the whole variable domain DAGVTQSPTHLIKTRGQQVTLRCSPKSGHDTVSWYQQALGQGPQFIFQYYEEEERQRGNFPDRFSGHQFPNYSSELNVNALLLGDSALYLCASSPPGVSSGELFFGEGSRLTVL.

This clone was picked up one time. V usage is TRBV9 and J usage is TRBJ1-1, with TRBD1 matching over 8 bases. Trimming took 4 bases from V and 1 from J; bases not matched to a gene: 6. Germline V gene data show CDR1 as SGDLS and CDR2 as YYNGEE. This CDR3 has 15 amino acids. CDR3 loop: CASSPRDRSNTEAFF. The CDR3 region has the DNA TGTGCCAGCAGCCCTCGGGACAGGTCGAACACTGAAGCTTTCTTT.

The rearrangement joins TRBV5-5 to TRBJ2-3, with D tentatively TRBD2 (7 bases). The CDR3 is made up of 16 amino acids. V was pared by 4 bases and J by 1 base, with 16 bases between. CDR1 is SGHKS and CDR2 is YYEKEE in the germline V gene (reference sequence). The DNA for the CDR3 is TGTGCCAGCAGCGAGGGGGGTCGGGGGGGCACAGATACGCAGTATTTT. Protein sequence: CASSEGGRGGTDTQYF.

The chain couples TRBV9 to TRBJ2-1; TRBD2 agrees at 8 bases. The CDR3 length is 15 residues. V gave up 0 bases and J gave up 8 bases; unmatched junction bases: 7. Germline assignment: CDR1 SGDLS and CDR2 YYNGEE. The CDR3 DNA sequence: TGTGCCAGCAGCGTAGACGCGGGGGGCCGCGATGAGCAGTTCTTC. It is translated as CASSVDAGGRDEQFF.

The chain has TRBV18 and TRBJ2-3, with a tentative D call TRBD1 (5 bases). The germline CDR1 and CDR2 sequences are KGHSH and LQKENI. V lost 0 bases and J 7 bases, leaving 23 bases between the germline ends. CDR3 length: 18 amino acids. The CDR3 spells CASSPPAEQAVLRNTQYF. In nucleotides, the CDR3 is TGTGCCAGCTCACCACCGGCTGAACAGGCCGTCCTGCGGAATACGCAGTATTTT.

This clone was counted once. The gene calls are TRBV30 and TRBJ2-2; TRBD2 aligns across 9 bases. V trimming: 5 bases; J trimming: 7 bases; junction bases outside the gene matches: 14. Per germline, CDR1 GTSNPN and CDR2 SVGIG (reference sequence). This CDR3 comprises 16 residues. This CDR3 reads CAWDSGGGGAIGELFF. In DNA form, the CDR3 reads TGTGCCTGGGATTCGGGAGGCGGGGGGGCCATCGGGGAGCTGTTTTTT. Drawing the rest from reference TRBV30 and TRBJ2-2, the complete variable domain is SQTIHQWPATLVQPVGSPLSLECTVEGTSNPNLYWYRQAAGRGLQLLFYSVGIGQISSEVPQNLSASRPQDRQFILSSKKLLLSDSGFYLCAWDSGGGGAIGELFFGEGSRLTVL.

J is TRBJ2-5 and V is TRBV7-9; D is perhaps TRBD2 (5 bases). The last part of the DNA fits TRBJ2-7 better; the J call may be wrong. Germline loops: CDR1 SEHNR, CDR2 FQNEAQ (reference sequence). The length of the CDR3 is 15 residues. Written as DNA, the CDR3 is TGTGCCAGCAGCCCCGGGGTCTCAGCTCCCTACGAGCAGTACTTC. Its translation is CASSPGVSAPYEQYF.

V gene TRBV15 combines with J gene TRBJ2-2; D gene ambiguous. V dropped 2 bases and J dropped 0 bases, with 4 bases sitting between them. The CDR3 spans 14 residues. The germline CDR1 and CDR2 sequences are LNHNV and YYDKDF (reference sequence). In DNA, the CDR3 is TGTGCCACCAGCAGACCGTCGAACACCGGGGAGCTGTTTTTT. Translation gives CATSRPSNTGELFF.

The gene calls are TRBV6-1 and TRBJ2-2, with 8 bases fitting TRBD2. The germline V gene encodes CDR1 MNHNS and CDR2 SASEGT. The ends lost 10 bases at V and 7 bases at J; junction bases unmatched: 2. This CDR3 region has 11 residues. The CDR3 DNA is TGTGCCACCGGGAGGGTCGGGGAGCTGTTTTTT. It specifies CATGRVGELFF.

The rearrangement uses TRBV19 and TRBJ2-1; 11 positions agree with TRBD2. The germline V gene encodes CDR1 LNHDA and CDR2 SQIVND (reference sequence). The CDR3 contains 15 residues. J lost 8 bases, V lost 5 bases, and 8 bases had no gene match. The DNA of the CDR3 is TGTGCCAGTAGTGTTGCTAGCGGGGGGCGAGATGAGCAGTTCTTC. As protein: CASSVASGGRDEQFF.

The V call is TRBV2, the J call TRBJ1-2; TRBD1 aligns across 9 bases. The CDR3 loop spans 15 amino acids. Trimming at V came to 4 bases and at J to 7 bases, leaving 10 bases not matched to a gene. Germline V gives CDR1 SNHLY, CDR2 FYNNEI. In DNA, the CDR3 is TGTGCCAGCAGTGCCGGGACAGGGAGAAGGGGTGGCTACACCTTC. It translates to CASSAGTGRRGGYTF.

The chain couples TRBV19 to TRBJ2-7; D unclear. The CDR3 totals 18 residues. Germline V lookup: CDR1 LNHDA, CDR2 SQIVND (reference sequence). With 5 bases removed from V and 2 bases from J, the gap between germline ends came to 25 bases. CDR3 sequence: CASSWFDSGPPYTYEQYF. In nucleotides, the CDR3 is TGTGCCAGTAGTTGGTTCGACTCCGGCCCGCCTTATACCTACGAGCAGTACTTC.

Comment on this clone: This sample also contains other DNA sequences that code for the same CDR3. The rearrangement uses TRBV6-5 and TRBJ2-2; 10 bases match TRBD1. V lost 0 bases to trimming and J lost 7 bases; unmatched junction nucleotides: 2. There are 15 residues in the CDR3. Germline CDR1 is MNHEY and CDR2 is SVGAGI. This CDR3 reads CASSYSTGGSGELFF. For the CDR3, the DNA is TGTGCCAGCAGTTACTCGACAGGGGGCAGCGGGGAGCTGTTTTTT.

This rearrangement joins TRBV6-1 to TRBJ1-2; 8 bases map to TRBD1. The CDR3 is 13 amino acids. After removal of 9 bases from V and 10 bases from J, the junction contained 13 bases not matched to a gene. The germline CDR1 and CDR2 sequences are MNHNS and SASEGT. CDR3 residues: CASTGGAKSAYTF. CDR3 DNA: TGTGCCAGTACAGGGGGAGCTAAGTCTGCCTACACCTTC.

As to this clone: The sample carries other DNA sequences with the same CDR3. This chain connects TRBV5-1 to TRBJ2-7; 9 nucleotides match TRBD1. The CDR3 loop spans 15 amino acids. The germline V gene encodes CDR1 SGHRS and CDR2 YFSETQ. J gave up 7 bases and V 5 bases, and 13 bases lay outside the gene matches. The CDR3 is CASSSTGQGAREQYF. The CDR3 DNA sequence: TGCGCCAGCAGTTCTACGGGACAGGGCGCGAGGGAGCAGTACTTC.

This clone was recorded only once. The rearrangement links TRBV11-2 to TRBJ2-3; D perhaps matches TRBD1 (5 bases). Germline assignment: CDR1 SGHAT and CDR2 FQNNGV. This CDR3 is built from 15 residues. V was clipped by 7 bases and J by 0 bases, with 14 bases between them. The CDR3 loop is CASNSETDSTDTQYF. CDR3 nucleotide sequence: TGTGCCAGCAACTCGGAGACAGACAGCACAGATACGCAGTATTTT.

On this clone: Sequence at one end of the junction differs from germline and may be a read error. The chain uses TRBV28 and TRBJ1-1, with D tentatively TRBD1 (6 bases). Germline V gene data show CDR1 as MDHEN and CDR2 as SYDVKM. The CDR3 is 17 residues long. The DNA for the CDR3 is TGCGCCCACTCTCGCCCTGCAGGGGCGCGATTTAGAACTGAAGCTTTCTTT. It is translated as CAHSRPAGARFRTEAFF.

The chain joins TRBV2 to TRBJ2-1, with 7 nucleotides matching TRBD1. Trimming cost V 6 bases and J 8 bases; bases outside gene matches: 13. The CDR3 length is 15 residues. CDR1 is SNHLY, CDR2 FYNNEI, per germline. The CDR3 nucleotides are TGTGCCAGCAGCCCGATTAGGGGGCCCTTCCATGAGCAGTTCTTC. Amino acid sequence: CASSPIRGPFHEQFF.

The chain links TRBV5-6 to TRBJ2-5; 9 nucleotides agree with TRBD1. The CDR3 is made up of 14 amino acids. J was trimmed by 5 bases and V by 3 bases; bases with no gene match: 5. Per germline, CDR1 SGHDT and CDR2 YYEEEE. The CDR3 region has the DNA TGTGCCAGCAGCTCACAGGGGGCCGGCGAGACCCAGTACTTC. Amino acids: CASSSQGAGETQYF.

The chain uses TRBV21-1 and TRBJ1-1; TRBD1 reflects the table's D call only, with no check against the DNA. TRBV21-1 is given as a pseudogene. This CDR3 has 21 residues. CDR3 nucleotide sequence: TGTGCCAGCAGCACCTTAACAGGGATGCCTCTCTGGAGGCTCGTGAACACTGAAGCTTTCTTT. Translation gives CASSTLTGMPLWRLVNTEAFF.

This chain uses TRBV7-2 with TRBJ2-1; 7 bases align to TRBD2. Germline V gene lookup returns CDR1 SGHTA and CDR2 FQGNSA. Germline trimming cut 3 bases from V and 6 bases from J; bases unmatched to any gene: 8. This CDR3 is built from 15 residues. CDR3 loop: CASSFPGTGGNEQFF. CDR3 in DNA: TGTGCCAGCAGCTTCCCCGGGACGGGGGGCAATGAGCAGTTCTTC. Supplemented by reference TRBV7-2 and TRBJ2-1, the full variable domain reads GAGVSQSPSNKVTEKGKDVELRCDPISGHTALYWYRQSLGQGLEFLIYFQGNSAPDKSGLPSDRFSAERTGGSVSTLTIQRTQQEDSAVYLCASSFPGTGGNEQFFGPGTRLTVL.

V and J are TRBV12-5 and TRBJ2-5, with 7 bases matching TRBD1. V lost 4 bases to trimming and J lost 5 bases; unmatched junction nucleotides: 4. The CDR3 extends over 13 amino acids. Per germline, CDR1 LGHNT and CDR2 FRNRAP. The CDR3 coding sequence is TGTGCTAGTGGTTACGACAGGGAGGAGACCCAGTACTTC. Encoded protein: CASGYDREETQYF. The full variable domain, completed using reference TRBV12-5 and TRBJ2-5, is DARVTQTPRHKVTEMGQEVTMRCQPILGHNTVFWYRQTMMQGLELLAYFRNRAPLDDSGMPKDRFSAEMPDATLATLKIQPSEPRDSAVYFCASGYDREETQYFGPGTRLLVL.